One and the same sample provided the 28 T cell receptor beta chains below, sequenced in a study of Graves' ophthalmopathy and Graves' hyperthyroidism. Amplification of the TCR beta CDR3 regions used RNA transcripts (as template). RT-PCR with HTBI primers came first, then second-round multiplex PCR. From the multiplex PCR reads, TCRdb called clonotypes with MiXCR, one entry per CDR3 protein. Seen here are about 620,000 distinct CDR3 sequences, 22% observed once, and the top ten hold roughly 6.9%. The sequencing sample was made of peripheral blood. Receptors were obtained from a woman younger than 35 with stable Graves' hyperthyroidism. Some clones in this sample may be carry-over from other donors' samples.

This clonotype was counted once. This chain connects TRBV27 to TRBJ2-5, with a tentative D call TRBD1 (6 bases). Germline CDR1 reads MNHEY; CDR2 reads SMNVEV (reference sequence). This CDR3 has 16 amino acids. Trimming stripped 6 bases from V and 3 bases from J, with 20 bases between. The CDR3 reads CASRRSHRAGEETQYF. The CDR3 DNA reads as TGTGCCAGCAGAAGATCCCACAGGGCAGGGGAAGAGACCCAGTACTTC.

This clonotype came up once. The chain joins TRBV7-9 to TRBJ1-1; D possibly corresponds to TRBD1 (5 bases). Germline V gene sequence: CDR1 SEHNR, CDR2 FQNEAQ (reference sequence). The CDR3 is 15 amino acids. V lost 5 bases and J lost 1, with 14 bases in between. The CDR3 sequence is CASSIPGRTNTEAFF. CDR3 in DNA: TGTGCCAGCAGCATTCCGGGACGGACGAACACTGAAGCTTTCTTT.

This clonotype came up many times. The chain carries TRBV6-2 or TRBV6-3 and TRBJ2-7; D gene unclear. The length of the CDR3 is 11 residues. Trimming took 3 bases from V and 3 from J, leaving 3 bases between them. Germline CDR1 reads MNHEY; CDR2 reads SVGEGT. CDR3 nucleotides: TGTGCCAGCAGTTATATCTACGAGCAGTACTTC. It translates to CASSYIYEQYF.

This clonotype has ten or more counts. The CDR3 end shows no conserved phenylalanine or tryptophan, and so a read error is likely. The J gene is TRBJ1-1, the V gene TRBV6-5; 7 nucleotides line up with TRBD1. Germline lookup yields CDR1 MNHEY and CDR2 SVGAGI. This CDR3 region has 14 residues. J was trimmed by 5 bases and V by 2 bases; bases with no gene match: 5. The CDR3 spells CASSYRGLGTEAFL. DNA of the CDR3: TGTGCCAGCAGTTACAGGGGGCTGGGAACTGAAGCTTTCCTT.

J is TRBJ1-5 and V is TRBV15; possibly TRBD1 for D (6 bases). From germline, CDR1 is LNHNV and CDR2 YYDKDF (reference sequence). V was cut by 9 bases and J by 0 bases, with 12 bases left in between. This CDR3 is 14 amino acids long. Here the CDR3 reads CATKGDTSNQPQHF. The CDR3 DNA reads TGTGCCACTAAGGGGGACACTAGCAATCAGCCCCAGCATTTT.

There are many counts of this clonotype. For the CDR3, the DNA is TGTGCCAGCACCCGGTTCCCGGCACCCCTCCACTTT. It translates to CASTRFPAPLHF. J is TRBJ1-6 and V is TRBV12-3 or TRBV12-4; D call uncertain. This CDR3 is 12 amino acids long. V lost 7 bases and J 11 bases, leaving 12 bases between the germline ends.

This clonotype was observed at least ten times. V usage is TRBV15 and J usage is TRBJ2-5, with 9 bases identical to TRBD1. J gave up 4 bases and V 3 bases, and 9 bases lay outside the gene matches. The CDR3 extends over 16 amino acids. The germline gives CDR1 LNHNV, CDR2 YYDKDF (reference sequence). CDR3 in amino acids: CATSRTGTGKRETQYF. The DNA of the CDR3 is TGTGCCACCAGCAGGACCGGGACAGGGAAGCGAGAGACCCAGTACTTC. Full variable domain (outside the CDR3, taken from reference TRBV15 and TRBJ2-5): DAMVIQNPRYQVTQFGKPVTLSCSQTLNHNVMYWYQQKSSQAPKLLFHYYDKDFNNEADTPDNFQSRRPNTSFCFLDIRSPGLGDTAMYLCATSRTGTGKRETQYFGPGTRLLVL.

This clonotype was picked up many times. This chain uses TRBV2 with TRBJ1-5; 9 bases line up with TRBD1. V lost 6 bases and J lost 3; bases outside the gene matches: 6. The V gene's germline CDR1 is SNHLY and CDR2 FYNNEI. This CDR3 has 15 amino acids. The CDR3 spells CASRNTGGNNQPQHF. The CDR3 nucleotides read TGTGCCAGCAGAAATACAGGGGGCAACAATCAGCCCCAGCATTTT.

At least ten counts were recorded for this clonotype. This chain's CDR3 is CSASRRDRVSLRYGYTF. The CDR3 nucleotides read TGCAGTGCTAGTCGACGGGACAGGGTCTCTTTGCGCTATGGCTACACCTTC. This chain connects TRBV20-1 to TRBJ1-2, with 9 positions matching TRBD1. Germline V CDR1 and CDR2: DFQATT, SNEGSKA (reference sequence). This CDR3 has 17 amino acids. Trimming took 3 bases from V and 4 from J; bases not matched to a gene: 15.

The genes are TRBV6-5 and TRBJ1-2; perhaps TRBD1 as D (6 bases). Trimming pared 2 bases from V and 8 bases from J, leaving 18 bases between. The germline V gene has CDR1 MNHEY and CDR2 SVGAGI. The CDR3 has 15 amino acids. The CDR3 is CASSYRTERIGGYTF. The CDR3 region has the DNA TGTGCCAGCAGTTACAGGACAGAGAGAATAGGAGGCTACACCTTC.

J is TRBJ2-7 and V is TRBV28; D is unresolved. V was trimmed by 2 bases and J by 5 bases, leaving 10 bases between them. Germline CDR1 and CDR2: MDHEN and SYDVKM. CDR3 length equals 13 residues. The CDR3 DNA reads TGTGCCAGCAGTTTACCCCTTGGGGACGAGCAGTACTTC. The encoded protein is CASSLPLGDEQYF.

This chain links TRBV4-1 with TRBJ1-2; D uncertain. The germline gives CDR1 MGHRA, CDR2 YSYEKL. This CDR3 is built from 18 residues. Trimming took off 1 base at V and 1 base at J, with 19 bases between the two ends. In DNA, the CDR3 is TGCGCCAGCAGCCAAGCCCGGTGGCAGTTACCCGTTAACTATGGCTACACCTTC. Its translation is CASSQARWQLPVNYGYTF.

The chain joins TRBV10-3 to TRBJ2-6, with TRBD1 matching over 8 bases. The CDR3 is 15 amino acids. Germline V gene data show CDR1 as ENHRY and CDR2 as SYGVKD. V lost 5 bases, J lost 4 bases, and 4 bases stayed unmatched. Here the CDR3 DNA reads TGTGCCATCAGTCCGACAGGGGCCGGGGCCAACGTCCTGACTTTC. Its translation: CAISPTGAGANVLTF.

The V call is TRBV12-3 or TRBV12-4, the J call TRBJ1-5, with 8 bases matching TRBD1. This CDR3 spans 16 amino acids. The V gene end was trimmed by 1 base and the J gene end by 5 bases; junction bases not matched to a gene: 7. The CDR3 spells CASSLGGSGGDQPQHF. The CDR3 region has the DNA TGTGCCAGCAGTTTAGGGGGGTCAGGGGGCGATCAGCCCCAGCATTTT.

The chain employs TRBV20-1 and TRBJ2-5, with TRBD2 matching over 8 bases. Trimming removed 0 bases from V and 1 base from J; junction bases left unmatched: 7. The germline CDR1 and CDR2 sequences are DFQATT and SNEGSKA (reference sequence). This CDR3 has 16 amino acids. The CDR3 DNA sequence: TGCAGTGCTAGAGATTTAGTAGCGGGGCCCCAAGAGACCCAGTACTTC. It encodes CSARDLVAGPQETQYF.

At least ten counts were recorded for this clonotype. V gene TRBV28 combines with J gene TRBJ2-6, with a tentative D call TRBD1 (5 bases). Germline assignment: CDR1 MDHEN and CDR2 SYDVKM. The CDR3 covers 17 residues. The V end was cut by 2 bases, the J end by 0 bases, with 11 bases between. In DNA, the CDR3 is TGTGCCAGCAGTTTAGGCAACAGGCCCTCTGGGGCCAACGTCCTGACTTTC. It specifies CASSLGNRPSGANVLTF. The variable domain in full, with the rest retrieved from reference TRBV28 and TRBJ2-6, is DVKVTQSSRYLVKRTGEKVFLECVQDMDHENMFWYRQDPGLGLRLIYFSYDVKMKEKGDIPEGYSVSREKKERFSLILESASTNQTSMYLCASSLGNRPSGANVLTFGAGSRLTVL.

The table lists this clonotype with many counts. The CDR3 nucleotides are TGTGCCAGCAGTCCCGGACAGGGGCGTATCAATCAGCCCCAGCATTTT. Residues: CASSPGQGRINQPQHF. The chain employs TRBV12-3 or TRBV12-4 and TRBJ1-5; 9 bases line up with TRBD1. With V trimmed by 5 bases and J by 3 bases, 8 bases remained unmatched. This CDR3 region has 16 residues.

In its sample, this clonotype was seen a few times. This may be a read error, as it is one base from a much larger clone. The chain joins TRBV28 to TRBJ2-2, with 7 bases aligning to TRBD1. The CDR3 is 15 residues long. The V segment lost 8 bases and the J segment 2 bases; nucleotides outside the gene matches: 8. Germline CDR1 MDHEN, CDR2 SYDVKM. The CDR3, as DNA: TGTGCCAGCGGGGAGAGGGGGCCCAACACCGGGGAGCTGTTTTTT. Residues: CASGERGPNTGELFF.

This clonotype has ten or more counts. The rearrangement links TRBV29-1 to TRBJ1-1; TRBD1 is a possible D gene (5 bases). The CDR3 loop spans 11 amino acids. Trimming shortened V by 2 bases and J by 5 bases, and 6 bases separated the two germline ends. Germline V gene data show CDR1 as SQVTM and CDR2 as ANQGSEA. The DNA for the CDR3 is TGCAGCGTTGAATCAGGGACTGAAGCTTTCTTT. Its translation is CSVESGTEAFF.

This clonotype was seen at least ten times. An end of the junction does not agree with germline; a read error may underlie this. This chain uses TRBV7-8 with TRBJ2-4; the D is unclear. In germline, CDR1 is SGHVS, CDR2 FQNEAQ. The CDR3 covers 13 residues. The CDR3 region has the DNA TGTGCCAGCAGTCAAACAAACTTCGACATTAAGTACTTC. Protein sequence: CASSQTNFDIKYF.

The table lists this clonotype with a few counts. J is TRBJ1-1 and V is TRBV6-7, with D uncertain. TRBV6-7 carries the ORF label, with uncertain function. The CDR3 loop spans 15 amino acids. V lost 1 base, J lost 0 bases, and 9 bases lay in between. The CDR3 DNA reads as TGTGCCAGCAGTTACTGGCAGAACTTGAACACTGAAGCTTTCTTT. Its translation: CASSYWQNLNTEAFF.

The chain is built from TRBV18 and TRBJ1-2; a weak D match, TRBD1 (6 bases). CDR3 length: 16 amino acids. Per the germline V gene, CDR1 is KGHSH and CDR2 is LQKENI. V was trimmed by 3 bases and J by 0 bases, leaving 14 bases between them. Here the CDR3 reads CASSPIGQSANYGYTF. In DNA, the CDR3 is TGTGCCAGCTCACCCATAGGACAGTCCGCTAACTATGGCTACACCTTC.

This clonotype appeared many times. The V gene is TRBV2, the J gene TRBJ1-1, with TRBD1 matching over 10 bases. This CDR3 is built from 16 residues. Germline CDR1 SNHLY, CDR2 FYNNEI. Trimming took 3 bases from V and 5 from J; bases not matched to a gene: 9. The CDR3 nucleotides read TGTGCCAGCAGTGACCCGGACAGGGGGAGAAAAACTGAAGCTTTCTTT. Translation gives CASSDPDRGRKTEAFF.

This rearrangement joins TRBV28 to TRBJ1-5; 9 bases line up with TRBD1. The J segment lost 6 bases and the V segment lost 6 bases, leaving 9 bases of the junction unmatched. CDR1 MDHEN and CDR2 SYDVKM come from the germline V gene. This CDR3 region has 15 residues. The CDR3 DNA reads TGTGCCAGCAGCGACGACAGGGGGGAGCCTCAGCCCCAGCATTTT. The encoded protein is CASSDDRGEPQPQHF. Using reference TRBV28 and TRBJ1-5 for the parts outside the CDR3, the full variable domain is DVKVTQSSRYLVKRTGEKVFLECVQDMDHENMFWYRQDPGLGLRLIYFSYDVKMKEKGDIPEGYSVSREKKERFSLILESASTNQTSMYLCASSDDRGEPQPQHFGDGTRLSIL.

The V call is TRBV20-1, the J call TRBJ1-5; tentatively, D is TRBD1 (5 bases). The CDR3 has 14 residues. Germline values: CDR1 DFQATT, CDR2 SNEGSKA (reference sequence). V was shortened by 6 bases and J by 5 bases, with 17 bases between the two germline ends. For the CDR3, the DNA is TGCAGTGCGCAATCAGGGTGGAGGGATCAGCCCCAGCATTTT. The encoded protein is CSAQSGWRDQPQHF.

This clonotype was observed at least ten times. V usage is TRBV30 and J usage is TRBJ1-6, with 8 bases lining up with TRBD1. This CDR3 is 18 amino acids long. Germline V gene lookup returns CDR1 GTSNPN and CDR2 SVGIG (reference sequence). The ends lost 0 bases at V and 8 bases at J; junction bases unmatched: 15. The DNA of the CDR3 is TGTGCCTGGAGTGTAAAAGGACAGGGTTTGGCGTTGGATTCACCCCTCCACTTT. Its translation is CAWSVKGQGLALDSPLHF.

This clonotype was seen many times. The V call is TRBV7-9, the J call TRBJ2-7, with D possibly called TRBD1 or TRBD2 (7 bases each). CDR3 length: 16 residues. Trimming stripped 6 bases from V and 2 bases from J, with 20 bases between. The germline gives CDR1 SEHNR, CDR2 FQNEAQ (reference sequence). The CDR3 nucleotides read TGTGCCAGCAGAAAACAGGGGAGGGGAGCTCCCTACGAGCAGTACTTC. This gives the protein CASRKQGRGAPYEQYF.

Ten or more counts support this clonotype. This rearrangement joins TRBV10-3 to TRBJ2-7; D remains ambiguous. Germline assignment: CDR1 ENHRY and CDR2 SYGVKD. The CDR3 totals 13 residues. Trimming removed 3 bases at V and 7 bases at J, with 13 bases between. This CDR3 is CAISDNSGVEQYF. The CDR3 DNA is TGTGCCATCAGTGACAACTCAGGCGTTGAGCAGTACTTC.